The present entry profiles one TCR beta chain with its context. These data come from a study of blood T cell repertoires in COVID-19. Study-level information: Researchers got acute and convalescent COVID-19 samples from the United States, Italy and Spain. The cDNA or gDNA used as material had been derived from T cells, B-cell-depleted T cells, or PBMCs.

Per the original methods: Amplification from reference gene primers served as the basis for estimated nucleated cell counts. The data were produced by immunoSEQ multiplex PCR, yet TCRdb's version contains in-frame clones alone and is incomplete. That table gives V, J and clone size, and the DNA gave D and trimming. The table includes 65,000 to 70,000 clones, 60% to 85% detected once. The receptor comes from a man aged 55 to 69 with acute or convalescent COVID-19. The specimen was peripheral blood.

The DNA of the CDR3 is TGTGCCAGCAGCCAAGATGAGGCTTGTCGAAACTATGGCTACACCTTC. Protein: CASSQDEACRNYGYTF. The gene calls are TRBV3-1 (or the pseudogene TRBV3-2) and TRBJ1-2; D not resolved. With 0 bases removed from V and 2 bases from J, the gap between germline ends came to 13 bases. Germline V gene sequence: CDR1 LGHDT, CDR2 YNNKEL (reference sequence). This CDR3 has 16 amino acids.